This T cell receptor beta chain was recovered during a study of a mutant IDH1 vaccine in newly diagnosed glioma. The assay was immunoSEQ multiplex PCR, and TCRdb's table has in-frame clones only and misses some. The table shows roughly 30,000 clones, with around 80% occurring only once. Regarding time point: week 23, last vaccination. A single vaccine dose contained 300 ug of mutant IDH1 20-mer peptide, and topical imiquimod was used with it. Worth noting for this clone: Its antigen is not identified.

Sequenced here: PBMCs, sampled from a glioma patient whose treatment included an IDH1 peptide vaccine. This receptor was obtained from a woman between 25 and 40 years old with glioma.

CDR3 in amino acids: CASAGALDEKLFF. The CDR3 DNA reads TGTGCCAGCGCGGGGGCCCTAGATGAAAAACTGTTTTTT. The chain combines TRBV6-5 with TRBJ1-4; D perhaps matches TRBD1 (6 bases). The V gene's germline CDR1 is MNHEY and CDR2 SVGAGI. V shed 8 bases and J shed 6 bases, with 13 bases lying between them. The CDR3 is 13 residues long.